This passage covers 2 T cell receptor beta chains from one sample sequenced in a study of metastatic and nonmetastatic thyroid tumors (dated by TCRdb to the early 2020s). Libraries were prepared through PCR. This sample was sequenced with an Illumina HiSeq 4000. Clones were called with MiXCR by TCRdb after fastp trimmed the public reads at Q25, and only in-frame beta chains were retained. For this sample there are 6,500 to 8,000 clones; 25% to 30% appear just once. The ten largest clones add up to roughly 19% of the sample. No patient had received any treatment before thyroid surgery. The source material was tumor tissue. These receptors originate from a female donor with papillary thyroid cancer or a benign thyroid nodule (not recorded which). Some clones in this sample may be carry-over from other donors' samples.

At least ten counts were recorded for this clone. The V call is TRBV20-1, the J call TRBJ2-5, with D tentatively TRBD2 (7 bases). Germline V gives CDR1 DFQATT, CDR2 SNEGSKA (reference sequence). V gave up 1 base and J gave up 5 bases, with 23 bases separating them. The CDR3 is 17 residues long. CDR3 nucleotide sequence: TGCAGTGCTAGAGTAGGGGGGGCAGGCCCGCGGGGGGAGACCCAGTACTTC. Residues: CSARVGGAGPRGETQYF.

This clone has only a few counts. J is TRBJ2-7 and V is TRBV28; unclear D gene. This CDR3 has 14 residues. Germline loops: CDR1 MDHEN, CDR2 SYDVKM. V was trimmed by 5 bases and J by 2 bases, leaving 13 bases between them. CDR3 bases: TGTGCCAGCAGTAACTACAAGGGCACCTACGAGCAGTACTTC. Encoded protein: CASSNYKGTYEQYF.